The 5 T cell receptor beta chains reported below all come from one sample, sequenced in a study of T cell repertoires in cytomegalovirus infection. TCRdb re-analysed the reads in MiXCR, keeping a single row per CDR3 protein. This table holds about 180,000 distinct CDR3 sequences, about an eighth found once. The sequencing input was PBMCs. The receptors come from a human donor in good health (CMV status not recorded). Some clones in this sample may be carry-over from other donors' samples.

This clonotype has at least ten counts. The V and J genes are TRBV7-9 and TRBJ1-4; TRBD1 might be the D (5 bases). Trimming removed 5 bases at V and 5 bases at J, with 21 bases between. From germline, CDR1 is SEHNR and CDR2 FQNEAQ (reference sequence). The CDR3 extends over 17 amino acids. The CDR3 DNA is TGTGCCAGCAGCGCGATAAGTAGTACAGGCGGAAATGAAAAACTGTTTTTT. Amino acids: CASSAISSTGGNEKLFF.

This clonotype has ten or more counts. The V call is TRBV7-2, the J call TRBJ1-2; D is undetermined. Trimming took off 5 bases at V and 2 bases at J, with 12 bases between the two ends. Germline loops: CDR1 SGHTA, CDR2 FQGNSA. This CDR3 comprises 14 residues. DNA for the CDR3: TGTGCCAGCAGCCCGGACGGAGAAAACTATGGCTACACCTTC. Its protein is CASSPDGENYGYTF. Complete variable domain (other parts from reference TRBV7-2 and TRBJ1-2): GAGVSQSPSNKVTEKGKDVELRCDPISGHTALYWYRQSLGQGLEFLIYFQGNSAPDKSGLPSDRFSAERTGGSVSTLTIQRTQQEDSAVYLCASSPDGENYGYTFGSGTRLTVV.

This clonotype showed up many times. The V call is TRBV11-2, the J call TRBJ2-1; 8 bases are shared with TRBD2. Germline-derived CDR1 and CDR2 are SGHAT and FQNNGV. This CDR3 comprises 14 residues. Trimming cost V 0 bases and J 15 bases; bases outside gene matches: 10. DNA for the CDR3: TGTGCCAGCAGCTTAGATCCAGCGGGGGACATCCCGTTCTTC. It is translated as CASSLDPAGDIPFF.

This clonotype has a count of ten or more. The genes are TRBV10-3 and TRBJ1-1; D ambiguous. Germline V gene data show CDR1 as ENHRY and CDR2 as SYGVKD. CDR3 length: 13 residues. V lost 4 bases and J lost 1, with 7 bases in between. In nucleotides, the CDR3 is TGTGCCATCAGTGGGCAGGAGAACACTGAAGCTTTCTTT. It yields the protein CAISGQENTEAFF.

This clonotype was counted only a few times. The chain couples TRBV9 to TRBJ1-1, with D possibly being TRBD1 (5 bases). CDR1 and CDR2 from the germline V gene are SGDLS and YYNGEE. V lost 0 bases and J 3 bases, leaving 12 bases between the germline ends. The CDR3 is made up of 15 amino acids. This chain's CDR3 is CASSVAGTSDTEAFF. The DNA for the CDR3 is TGTGCCAGCAGCGTAGCCGGGACTAGCGACACTGAAGCTTTCTTT.